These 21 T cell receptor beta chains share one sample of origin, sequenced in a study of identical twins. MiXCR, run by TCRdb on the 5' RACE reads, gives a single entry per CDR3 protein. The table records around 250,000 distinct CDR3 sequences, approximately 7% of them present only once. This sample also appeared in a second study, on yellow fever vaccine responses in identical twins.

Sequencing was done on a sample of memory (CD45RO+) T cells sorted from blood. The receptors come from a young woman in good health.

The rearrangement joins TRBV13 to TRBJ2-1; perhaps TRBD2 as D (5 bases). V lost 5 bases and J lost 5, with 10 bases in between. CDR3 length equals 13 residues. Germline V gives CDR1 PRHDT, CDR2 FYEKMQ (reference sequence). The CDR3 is CASSMTINNEQFF. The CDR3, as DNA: TGTGCCAGCAGCATGACTATAAACAATGAGCAGTTCTTC.

The CDR3 DNA reads as TGTGCCACCAGTGACCACAGGGTTGGCACCGGGGAGCTGTTTTTT. Translation gives CATSDHRVGTGELFF. This rearrangement joins TRBV24-1 to TRBJ2-2; a possible D gene is TRBD1 (6 bases). The germline gives CDR1 KGHDR, CDR2 SFDVKD. The V end was cut by 4 bases, the J end by 4 bases, with 12 bases between. CDR3 size: 15 residues.

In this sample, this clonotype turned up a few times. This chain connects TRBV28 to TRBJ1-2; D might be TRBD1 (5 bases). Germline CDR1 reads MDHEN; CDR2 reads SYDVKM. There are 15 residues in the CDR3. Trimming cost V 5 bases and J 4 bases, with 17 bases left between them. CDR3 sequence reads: CASSTRGEFGYGYTF. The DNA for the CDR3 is TGTGCCAGCAGTACCCGAGGGGAATTTGGCTATGGCTACACCTTC.

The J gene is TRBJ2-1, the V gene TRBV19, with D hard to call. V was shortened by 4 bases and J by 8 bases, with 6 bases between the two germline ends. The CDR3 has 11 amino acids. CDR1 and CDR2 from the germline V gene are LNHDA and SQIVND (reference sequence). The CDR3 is CASSKGYEQFF. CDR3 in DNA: TGTGCCAGTAGTAAGGGCTATGAGCAGTTCTTC.

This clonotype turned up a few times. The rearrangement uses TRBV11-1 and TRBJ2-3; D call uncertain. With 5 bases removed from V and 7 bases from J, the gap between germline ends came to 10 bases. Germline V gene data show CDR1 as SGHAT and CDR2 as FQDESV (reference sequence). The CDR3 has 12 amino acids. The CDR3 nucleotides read TGTGCCAGCAGCCCCGAAGGAAATACGCAGTATTTT. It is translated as CASSPEGNTQYF.

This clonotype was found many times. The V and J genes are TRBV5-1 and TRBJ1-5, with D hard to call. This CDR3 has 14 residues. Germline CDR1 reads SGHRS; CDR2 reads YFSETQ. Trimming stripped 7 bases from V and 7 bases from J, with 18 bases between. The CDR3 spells CASVFEAGEQPQHF. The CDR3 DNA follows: TGCGCCAGCGTCTTCGAGGCGGGCGAACAGCCCCAGCATTTT.

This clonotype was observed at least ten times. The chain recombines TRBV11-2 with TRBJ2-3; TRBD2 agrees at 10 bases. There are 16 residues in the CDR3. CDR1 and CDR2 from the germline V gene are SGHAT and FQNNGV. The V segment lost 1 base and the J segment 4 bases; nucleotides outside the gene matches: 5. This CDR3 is CASSLGASGGPDTQYF. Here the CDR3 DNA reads TGTGCCAGCAGCTTAGGAGCTAGCGGGGGCCCAGATACGCAGTATTTT.

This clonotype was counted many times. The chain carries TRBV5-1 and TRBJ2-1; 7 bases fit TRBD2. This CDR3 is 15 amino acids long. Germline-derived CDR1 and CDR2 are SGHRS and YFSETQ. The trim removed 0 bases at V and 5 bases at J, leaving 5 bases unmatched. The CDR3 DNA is TGCGCCAGCAGCTTGGGGAGCGGGGTGCACAATGAGCAGTTCTTC. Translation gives CASSLGSGVHNEQFF.

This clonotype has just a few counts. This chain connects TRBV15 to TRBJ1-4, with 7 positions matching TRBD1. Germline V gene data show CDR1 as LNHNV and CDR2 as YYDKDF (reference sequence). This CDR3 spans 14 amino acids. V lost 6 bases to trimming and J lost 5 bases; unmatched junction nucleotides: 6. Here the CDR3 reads CATRPGQPNEKLFF. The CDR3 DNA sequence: TGTGCCACCAGACCGGGACAGCCAAATGAAAAACTGTTTTTT.

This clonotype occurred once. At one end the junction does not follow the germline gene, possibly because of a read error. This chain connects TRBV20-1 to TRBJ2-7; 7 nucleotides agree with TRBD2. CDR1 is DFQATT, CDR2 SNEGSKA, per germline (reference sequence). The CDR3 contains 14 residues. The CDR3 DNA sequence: TGCAGTGCTAGTCCGGCTAGCGGTAACAACGAGCTGTACTTC. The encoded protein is CSASPASGNNELYF.

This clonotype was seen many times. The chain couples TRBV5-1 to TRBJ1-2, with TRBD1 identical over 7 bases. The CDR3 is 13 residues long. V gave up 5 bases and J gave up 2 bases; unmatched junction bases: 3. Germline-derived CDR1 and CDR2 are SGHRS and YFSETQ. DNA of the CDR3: TGCGCCAGCAGATCGGGACAGAACTATGGCTACACCTTC. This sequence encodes CASRSGQNYGYTF. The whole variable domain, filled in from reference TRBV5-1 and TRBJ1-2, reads KAGVTQTPRYLIKTRGQQVTLSCSPISGHRSVSWYQQTPGQGLQFLFEYFSETQRNKGNFPGRFSGRQFSNSRSEMNVSTLELGDSALYLCASRSGQNYGYTFGSGTRLTVV.

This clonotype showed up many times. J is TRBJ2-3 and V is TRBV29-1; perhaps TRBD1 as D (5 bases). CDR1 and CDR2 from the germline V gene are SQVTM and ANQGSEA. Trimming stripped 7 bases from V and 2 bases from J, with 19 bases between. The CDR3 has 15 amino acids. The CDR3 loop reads CSGLPTREFTDTQYF. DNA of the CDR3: TGCAGCGGCTTACCAACCAGGGAATTCACAGATACGCAGTATTTT.

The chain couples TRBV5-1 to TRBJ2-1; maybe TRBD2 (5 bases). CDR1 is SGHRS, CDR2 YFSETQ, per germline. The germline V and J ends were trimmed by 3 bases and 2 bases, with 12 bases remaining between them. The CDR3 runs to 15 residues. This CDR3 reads CASSSLATAYNEQFF. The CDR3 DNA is TGCGCCAGCAGCTCGCTAGCAACGGCCTACAATGAGCAGTTCTTC. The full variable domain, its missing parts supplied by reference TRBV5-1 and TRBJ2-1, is KAGVTQTPRYLIKTRGQQVTLSCSPISGHRSVSWYQQTPGQGLQFLFEYFSETQRNKGNFPGRFSGRQFSNSRSEMNVSTLELGDSALYLCASSSLATAYNEQFFGPGTRLTVL.

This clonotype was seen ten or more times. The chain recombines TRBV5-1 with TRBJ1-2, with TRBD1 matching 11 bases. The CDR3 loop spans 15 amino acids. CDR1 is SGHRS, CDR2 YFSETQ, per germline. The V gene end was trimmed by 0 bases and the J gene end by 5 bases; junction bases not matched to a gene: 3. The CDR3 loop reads CASSLGTGGKYGYTF. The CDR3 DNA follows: TGCGCCAGCAGCTTGGGGACAGGGGGCAAATATGGCTACACCTTC.

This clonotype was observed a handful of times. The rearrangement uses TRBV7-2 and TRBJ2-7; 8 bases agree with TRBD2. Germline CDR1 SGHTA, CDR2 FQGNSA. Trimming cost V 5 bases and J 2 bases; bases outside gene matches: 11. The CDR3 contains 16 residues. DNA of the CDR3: TGTGCCAGCAGCCAAGCATCAGCGGGAGTAACCTACGAGCAGTACTTC. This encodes CASSQASAGVTYEQYF.

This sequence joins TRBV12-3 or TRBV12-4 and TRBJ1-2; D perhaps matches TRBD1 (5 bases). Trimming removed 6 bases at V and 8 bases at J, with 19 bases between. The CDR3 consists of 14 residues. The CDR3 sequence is CASSPQLDREGYTF. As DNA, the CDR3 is TGTGCCAGCAGCCCCCAATTAGACAGAGAAGGCTACACCTTC.

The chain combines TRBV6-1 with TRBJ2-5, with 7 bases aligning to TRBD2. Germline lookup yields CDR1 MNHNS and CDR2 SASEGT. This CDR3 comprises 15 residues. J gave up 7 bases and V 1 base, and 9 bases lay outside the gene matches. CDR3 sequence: CASSEGASGGGTQYF. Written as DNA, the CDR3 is TGTGCCAGCAGTGAAGGGGCTAGCGGAGGCGGGACCCAGTACTTC.

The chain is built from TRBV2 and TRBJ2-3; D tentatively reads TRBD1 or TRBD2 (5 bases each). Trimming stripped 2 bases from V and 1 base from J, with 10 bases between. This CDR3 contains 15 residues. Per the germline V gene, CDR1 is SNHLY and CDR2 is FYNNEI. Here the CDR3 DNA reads TGTGCCAGCAGTGAACATTCGGGGCGCACAGATACGCAGTATTTT. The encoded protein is CASSEHSGRTDTQYF.

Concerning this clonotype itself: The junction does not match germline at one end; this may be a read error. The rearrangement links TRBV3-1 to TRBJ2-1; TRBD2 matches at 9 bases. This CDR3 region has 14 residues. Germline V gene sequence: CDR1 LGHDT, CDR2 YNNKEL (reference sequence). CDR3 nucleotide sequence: TGTGCCAGCAGCCAAGATTTGGCTAGCGGGAAGGAAGTCTTC. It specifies CASSQDLASGKEVF.

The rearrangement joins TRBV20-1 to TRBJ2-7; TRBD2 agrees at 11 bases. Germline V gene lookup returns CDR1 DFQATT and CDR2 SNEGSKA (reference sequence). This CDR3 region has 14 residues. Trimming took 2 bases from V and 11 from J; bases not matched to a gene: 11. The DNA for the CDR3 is TGCAGTGCTAGAACGGGACTAGCGGCCTCGGGGGAGTACTTC. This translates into CSARTGLAASGEYF.

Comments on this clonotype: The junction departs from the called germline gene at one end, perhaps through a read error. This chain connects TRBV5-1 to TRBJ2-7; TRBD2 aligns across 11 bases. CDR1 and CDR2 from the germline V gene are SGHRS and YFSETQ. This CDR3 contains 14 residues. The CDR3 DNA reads TGCGCCAGCACCTTGACCGGGACTAGCGGCGAGCAGTACTTC. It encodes CASTLTGTSGEQYF.